One sample yielded the 32 T cell receptor beta chains listed below, sequenced in a study of OX40 agonist ivuxolimab in advanced cancers. Repertoires were generated with immunoSEQ multiplex PCR, while TCRdb's copy carries only in-frame clones and drops some. The table has tens of thousands of clones, about 91% seen once. The sequencing used CD4+ or CD8+ T cells sorted from blood, collected in a trial of the OX40 agonist ivuxolimab. These receptors were taken from an adult with an advanced solid tumor such as melanoma, head and neck, liver or kidney cancer.

This chain joins TRBV9 and TRBJ2-7; 10 bases line up with TRBD2. Looked up from germline, CDR1 is SGDLS and CDR2 is YYNGEE. The CDR3 extends over 16 amino acids. The junction had 8 bases not matched to a gene; V was cut back by 4 bases and J by 1 base. The CDR3 protein is CASSNRASGSSYEQYF. The CDR3 DNA follows: TGTGCCAGCAGCAATAGGGCTAGCGGGAGTTCCTACGAGCAGTACTTC.

V and J are TRBV28 and TRBJ1-5, with 8 bases matching TRBD1. J was trimmed by 2 bases and V by 5 bases; bases with no gene match: 17. The CDR3 consists of 19 residues. Per germline, CDR1 MDHEN and CDR2 SYDVKM. CDR3 loop: CASSPRGTGQGPGNQPQHF. CDR3 DNA: TGTGCCAGCAGTCCGCGAGGGACAGGCCAAGGCCCAGGCAATCAGCCCCAGCATTTT.

The chain is built from TRBV28 and TRBJ2-3; TRBD1 aligns across 7 bases. Germline CDR1 reads MDHEN; CDR2 reads SYDVKM. Germline trimming cut 6 bases from V and 2 bases from J; bases unmatched to any gene: 8. The CDR3 length is 15 residues. CDR3 sequence: CASRPLQGYTDTQYF. As DNA, the CDR3 is TGTGCCAGCAGGCCTCTACAGGGGTACACAGATACGCAGTATTTT.

V is TRBV7-8 and J is TRBJ2-1, with D possibly matching TRBD2 (6 bases). Germline V gene lookup returns CDR1 SGHVS and CDR2 FQNEAQ. There are 15 residues in the CDR3. V gave up 1 base and J gave up 8 bases, with 15 bases separating them. The CDR3 protein is CASSLGWRAGDEQFF. CDR3 bases: TGTGCCAGCAGCTTAGGCTGGAGGGCCGGGGATGAGCAGTTCTTC.

The chain recombines TRBV19 with TRBJ1-1, with D uncertain. The V gene's germline CDR1 is LNHDA and CDR2 SQIVND (reference sequence). Deletions cut 7 bases from V and 6 bases from J, with 15 bases between. CDR3 length equals 13 residues. CDR3 sequence reads: CASTKTRSAEAFF. In DNA, the CDR3 is TGTGCCAGTACAAAAACCCGGAGCGCTGAAGCTTTCTTT.

The table lists this clone with a few counts. This chain connects TRBV7-6 to TRBJ2-1; TRBD1 aligns across 12 bases. This CDR3 has 16 residues. Germline V gene sequence: CDR1 SGHVS, CDR2 FNYEAQ. V lost 5 bases, J lost 2 bases, and 4 bases stayed unmatched. The CDR3 sequence: CASSPGTGGPYNEQFF. CDR3 sequence (DNA): TGTGCCAGCAGCCCGGGGACAGGGGGCCCCTACAATGAGCAGTTCTTC.

This clone has more than one count but fewer than ten. The CDR3 coding sequence is TGTGCCAGCAGCCCCCAGGGGGGGACGAACACTGAAGCTTTCTTT. This sequence encodes CASSPQGGTNTEAFF. This chain uses TRBV7-3 with TRBJ1-1, with TRBD1 identical over 7 bases. V lost 5 bases, J lost 1 base, and 7 bases stayed unmatched. Per the germline V gene, CDR1 is SGHTA and CDR2 is FQGTGA. This CDR3 region has 15 residues.

The sample holds a few counts of this clone. V gene TRBV6-5 combines with J gene TRBJ1-5; TRBD1 agrees at 10 bases. The CDR3 is made up of 15 amino acids. J gave up 6 bases and V 6 bases, and 8 bases lay outside the gene matches. The germline V gene encodes CDR1 MNHEY and CDR2 SVGAGI. This CDR3 reads CASRPDRGEGQPQHF. The CDR3 nucleotides are TGTGCCAGCAGGCCGGACAGGGGGGAAGGTCAGCCCCAGCATTTT.

The V and J genes are TRBV5-1 and TRBJ2-5; 7 bases fit TRBD1. The V gene's germline CDR1 is SGHRS and CDR2 YFSETQ. The CDR3 runs to 14 residues. Losses at the gene ends were 1 base for V and 2 bases for J; bases not matched to a gene: 2. The CDR3 spells CASSLSGGQETQYF. DNA for the CDR3: TGCGCCAGCAGCTTGTCAGGGGGACAAGAGACCCAGTACTTC.

The chain joins TRBV19 to TRBJ2-2; 8 bases agree with TRBD2. The V segment lost 4 bases and the J segment 1 base; nucleotides outside the gene matches: 5. The CDR3 sequence is 16 residues long. Germline-derived CDR1 and CDR2 are LNHDA and SQIVND (reference sequence). For the CDR3, the DNA is TGTGCCAGTAGTACCCGGGGGGGGATGAACACCGGGGAGCTGTTTTTT. The encoded protein is CASSTRGGMNTGELFF.

This chain links TRBV5-1 with TRBJ1-1, with D hard to call. Trimming took 0 bases from V and 0 from J, leaving 9 bases between them. The CDR3 is 15 amino acids. The germline gives CDR1 SGHRS, CDR2 YFSETQ. In DNA, the CDR3 is TGCGCCAGCAGCTTGGTGGGCAGCTTGAACACTGAAGCTTTCTTT. Its protein product is CASSLVGSLNTEAFF. The full variable domain, completed using reference TRBV5-1 and TRBJ1-1, is KAGVTQTPRYLIKTRGQQVTLSCSPISGHRSVSWYQQTPGQGLQFLFEYFSETQRNKGNFPGRFSGRQFSNSRSEMNVSTLELGDSALYLCASSLVGSLNTEAFFGQGTRLTVV.

The V and J genes are TRBV4-1 and TRBJ1-1, with D possibly TRBD1 on 5 matching bases. The germline V gene has CDR1 MGHRA and CDR2 YSYEKL. V gave up 0 bases and J gave up 1 base, with 9 bases separating them. The CDR3 is made up of 15 amino acids. CDR3 sequence reads: CASSQDPRANTEAFF. The CDR3 DNA sequence: TGCGCCAGCAGCCAAGATCCCAGGGCGAACACTGAAGCTTTCTTT.

This chain joins TRBV7-8 and TRBJ1-1; 8 bases line up with TRBD1. The CDR3 is 13 residues long. Germline loops: CDR1 SGHVS, CDR2 FQNEAQ. The trim removed 3 bases at V and 5 bases at J, leaving 2 bases unmatched. CDR3 nucleotides: TGTGCCAGCAGCTTTACAGGGGGAACTGAAGCTTTCTTT. It is translated as CASSFTGGTEAFF.

The chain carries TRBV19 and TRBJ1-5; 8 bases align to TRBD1. The germline gives CDR1 LNHDA, CDR2 SQIVND (reference sequence). The CDR3 extends over 14 amino acids. J gave up 5 bases and V 7 bases, and 7 bases lay outside the gene matches. Written as DNA, the CDR3 is TGTGCCAGTACCCCAGGACAGGGTCATCAGCCCCAGCATTTT. This translates into CASTPGQGHQPQHF.

This chain uses TRBV19 with TRBJ2-1, with 10 bases fitting TRBD2. The CDR3 loop spans 17 amino acids. V lost 0 bases to trimming and J lost 2 bases; unmatched junction nucleotides: 4. CDR1 LNHDA and CDR2 SQIVND come from the germline V gene (reference sequence). CDR3 region: CASSIELAGPPYNEQFF. CDR3 nucleotides: TGTGCCAGTAGTATAGAACTAGCGGGGCCGCCCTACAATGAGCAGTTCTTC.

The genes are TRBV4-2 and TRBJ1-2; D is possibly TRBD1 (6 bases). CDR3 length: 14 residues. From germline, CDR1 is LGHNA and CDR2 YNFKEQ. V dropped 0 bases and J dropped 2 bases, with 7 bases sitting between them. In DNA, the CDR3 is TGTGCCAGCAGCCAAGATACAGGGAACTATGGCTACACCTTC. Amino acids: CASSQDTGNYGYTF.

V and J are TRBV18 and TRBJ2-1, with TRBD2 matching over 12 bases. V was clipped by 6 bases and J by 4 bases; unmatched bases: 4. The CDR3 has 15 amino acids. The germline CDR1 and CDR2 sequences are KGHSH and LQKENI. CDR3 in amino acids: CASSLAGGQYNEQFF. CDR3 coding DNA: TGTGCCAGCTCCCTAGCGGGAGGGCAGTACAATGAGCAGTTCTTC.

The chain's CDR3 is CASSPGLAGVRQETQYF. CDR3 sequence (DNA): TGTGCCAGCAGCCCCGGACTAGCGGGAGTACGGCAAGAGACCCAGTACTTC. This rearrangement joins TRBV4-2 to TRBJ2-5; 13 positions match TRBD2. The junction had 7 bases not matched to a gene; V was cut back by 4 bases and J by 2 bases. This CDR3 contains 17 residues. Germline V gene sequence: CDR1 LGHNA, CDR2 YNFKEQ.

This chain uses TRBV9 with TRBJ2-3, with 9 bases matching TRBD2. The CDR3 length is 17 residues. Germline values: CDR1 SGDLS, CDR2 YYNGEE. V trimming: 0 bases; J trimming: 0 bases; junction bases outside the gene matches: 5. CDR3 nucleotides: TGTGCCAGCAGCGTAGGAGCGGGAGGATCAAGCACAGATACGCAGTATTTT. Its translation is CASSVGAGGSSTDTQYF.

The chain is built from TRBV5-5 and TRBJ1-5; D is uncertain. CDR3 length equals 15 residues. Trimming stripped 0 bases from V and 0 bases from J, with 7 bases between. Germline lookup yields CDR1 SGHKS and CDR2 YYEKEE (reference sequence). CDR3 in DNA: TGTGCCAGCAGCTTGGGTCAGCCTAGCAATCAGCCCCAGCATTTT. It yields the protein CASSLGQPSNQPQHF.

V usage is TRBV5-6 and J usage is TRBJ1-4, with D tentatively TRBD1 (6 bases). V lost 4 bases and J lost 7, with 17 bases in between. The germline V gene has CDR1 SGHDT and CDR2 YYEEEE. The CDR3 length is 15 residues. The CDR3 region is CASSADTGRSEKLFF. The CDR3 nucleotides are TGTGCCAGCAGCGCGGATACAGGGCGGAGTGAAAAACTGTTTTTT.

The gene calls are TRBV15 and TRBJ1-4, with unresolved D. Trimming removed 1 base from V and 0 bases from J, with 9 bases in between. The germline V gene encodes CDR1 LNHNV and CDR2 YYDKDF (reference sequence). The CDR3 covers 16 residues. The CDR3: CATSRAAVATNEKLFF. The CDR3 bases are TGTGCCACCAGCAGAGCGGCGGTTGCAACTAATGAAAAACTGTTTTTT.

This chain links TRBV6-1 with TRBJ1-1, with 8 bases fitting TRBD1. The CDR3 consists of 14 residues. CDR1 and CDR2 (germline): MNHNS, SASEGT. J gave up 1 base and V 6 bases, and 4 bases lay outside the gene matches. The CDR3 loop reads CASSSGGANTEAFF. As DNA, the CDR3 is TGTGCCAGCAGCTCAGGGGGCGCGAACACTGAAGCTTTCTTT.

The chain employs TRBV19 and TRBJ2-6; 9 bases fit TRBD1. CDR1 is LNHDA, CDR2 SQIVND, per germline (reference sequence). With V trimmed by 4 bases and J by 0 bases, 7 bases remained unmatched. This CDR3 has 18 residues. The CDR3 loop reads CASSTTGGARSGANVLTF. CDR3 bases: TGTGCCAGTAGTACTACAGGGGGCGCCCGCTCTGGGGCCAACGTCCTGACTTTC.

The V and J genes are TRBV2 and TRBJ1-1; D is ambiguous. The CDR3 contains 14 residues. V lost 3 bases, J lost 0 bases, and 8 bases lay in between. Germline V lookup: CDR1 SNHLY, CDR2 FYNNEI. The CDR3 DNA is TGTGCCAGCAGTGACATTGGCGTGAACACTGAAGCTTTCTTT. Protein sequence: CASSDIGVNTEAFF.

This clone was picked up one time. The J gene is TRBJ1-2, the V gene TRBV29-1; D perhaps matches TRBD1 (6 bases). Deletions cut 6 bases from V and 4 bases from J, with 18 bases between. Germline-derived CDR1 and CDR2 are SQVTM and ANQGSEA. The CDR3 covers 14 residues. The CDR3: CSVAGTLGTYGYTF. DNA for the CDR3: TGCAGCGTCGCCGGGACACTCGGAACCTATGGCTACACCTTC.

The rearrangement joins TRBV5-1 to TRBJ2-1, with 10 bases that match TRBD2. Losses at the gene ends were 7 bases for V and 8 bases for J; bases not matched to a gene: 6. Germline lookup yields CDR1 SGHRS and CDR2 YFSETQ. The CDR3 has 13 amino acids. The CDR3 bases are TGCGCCAGCGGATCTAGCGGGAGTGATGAGCAGTTCTTC. Its protein product is CASGSSGSDEQFF.

The rearrangement links TRBV28 to TRBJ1-4; the D gene is possibly TRBD1 (6 bases). The germline V gene has CDR1 MDHEN and CDR2 SYDVKM. This CDR3 is 15 amino acids long. Trimming removed 5 bases from V and 5 bases from J, with 15 bases in between. CDR3 in amino acids: CASSTETGRNEKLFF. The DNA of the CDR3 is TGTGCCAGCAGTACCGAGACAGGTAGAAATGAAAAACTGTTTTTT.

In DNA form, the CDR3 reads TGCGCCAGCAGCCCGCGTCCCGTTGTGAACACTGAAGCTTTCTTT. It codes for CASSPRPVVNTEAFF. The chain recombines TRBV5-1 with TRBJ1-1; D not resolved. V shed 4 bases and J shed 0 bases, with 13 bases lying between them. CDR3 length equals 15 residues. Germline assignment: CDR1 SGHRS and CDR2 YFSETQ.

The V call is TRBV27, the J call TRBJ2-5; possible D gene TRBD2, 6 bases. CDR1 is MNHEY, CDR2 SMNVEV, per germline (reference sequence). CDR3 size: 14 residues. V was trimmed by 3 bases and J by 5 bases, leaving 13 bases between them. The CDR3 reads CASSFVRGKETQYF. CDR3 nucleotides: TGTGCCAGCAGTTTCGTCCGGGGGAAGGAGACCCAGTACTTC.

CDR3 bases: TGTGCCAGCAGCAAAGAGGGGGAACAGCCCCAGCATTTT. This translates into CASSKEGEQPQHF. The chain employs TRBV6-5 and TRBJ1-5; D possibly corresponds to TRBD1 (6 bases). V lost 6 bases and J 7 bases, leaving 13 bases between the germline ends. Germline V gene lookup returns CDR1 MNHEY and CDR2 SVGAGI. The CDR3 extends over 13 amino acids.

The chain uses TRBV6-1 and TRBJ2-3, with D possibly matching TRBD1 (5 bases). The germline V gene has CDR1 MNHNS and CDR2 SASEGT. V lost 0 bases and J 9 bases, leaving 16 bases between the germline ends. The CDR3 has 15 residues. The CDR3 here is CASSEAGSRGKTQYF. Here the CDR3 DNA reads TGTGCCAGCAGTGAAGCGGGGTCTAGGGGTAAGACGCAGTATTTT.